The 26 T cell receptor beta chains given below trace back to one sample, sequenced in a study of tumor-infiltrating lymphocytes in primary liver carcinoma. With a constant-region primer, TCR beta cDNA was made from around 520 ng of total RNA. TCR beta libraries came from three nested multiplex PCR rounds using slightly modified ARM-PCR. Use of TRBV1-TRBV30 forward primers with a C-beta reverse primer characterized the first two PCR rounds, which lasted about 9 cycles each. TCRdb used MiXCR to reprocess the multiplex PCR reads, holding one entry per CDR3 protein. Of approximately 190,000 distinct CDR3 sequences listed, around four fifths are singletons. The tissue used was unsorted bulk material of roughly 17-31 mg. RNA and DNA were co-extracted from it with the AllPrep DNA/RNA mini kit. Input material: tumor tissue from primary liver carcinoma. These receptors all stem from a man aged 40-49 years with primary liver carcinoma and hepatitis B virus infection.

Comments on this clonotype: At one boundary the junction diverges from the germline segment, which might be a read error. The rearrangement links TRBV12-3 or TRBV12-4 to TRBJ2-2; D might be TRBD2 (5 bases). The CDR3 length is 16 residues. The CDR3 DNA is TGTGCCAACAGTCCCCGGCGGCGGACGAACACCGGGGAGCTGTTCTTT. Translating it yields CANSPRRRTNTGELFF.

The genes are TRBV6-2 or TRBV6-3 and TRBJ2-7; D ambiguous. The CDR3 loop spans 14 amino acids. The ends were cut back, 2 bases at V and 0 bases at J, with 8 bases in the middle. The germline V gene has CDR1 MNHEY and CDR2 SVGEGT. The CDR3 DNA reads as TGTGCCAGCAGTTACAACTCCGACTCCTACGAGCAGTACTTC. Amino acid sequence: CASSYNSDSYEQYF.

This clonotype was recorded only once. A read error may produce the germline difference seen at one junction end. This chain connects TRBV6-5 to TRBJ2-1; 7 nucleotides line up with TRBD2. The CDR3 is 15 residues long. Germline V gene sequence: CDR1 MNHEY, CDR2 SVGAGI. In DNA, the CDR3 is TGTGCCAGCAATTACTCTGAGGGAGGGCCTGATAAACAGTTCTTC. Translation: CASNYSEGGPDKQFF.

This clonotype turned up a few times. A much larger clone differs from this one at a single base, so this may be a read error. The rearrangement joins TRBV10-3 to TRBJ1-6; D is possibly TRBD1 (5 bases). Germline CDR1 and CDR2: ENHRY and SYGVKD. The CDR3 runs to 12 residues. Here the CDR3 DNA reads TGTGCCATCAGTCGGGGGGATTCACCCTTCCACTTT. Translating gives CAISRGDSPFHF.

As regards this clonotype: At one boundary the junction diverges from the germline segment, which might be a read error. V is TRBV29-1 and J is TRBJ1-1; 8 nucleotides match TRBD1. CDR3 length: 14 residues. Per the germline V gene, CDR1 is SQVTM and CDR2 is ANQGSEA. The CDR3 region is CSIRQGLGDTEVFF. The CDR3 DNA sequence: TGCAGCATAAGACAGGGGTTGGGGGACACTGAAGTTTTCTTT.

J is TRBJ2-3 and V is TRBV21-1. TRBV21-1 is reported as a pseudogene. This CDR3 spans 15 amino acids. CDR3 amino acids: CASILITERPDTQYF. The CDR3 DNA is TGTGCCAGCATCCTTATAACGGAGCGCCCAGATACGCAGTATTTT.

Comments on this clonotype: One end of the junction is discordant with germline, which a read error may explain. This chain joins TRBV6-6 and TRBJ1-5; no firm D call. Germline lookup yields CDR1 MNHNY and CDR2 SVGAGI (reference sequence). CDR3 size: 17 residues. The CDR3 protein is CASSLHLDDHFNRPQHF. The CDR3 region has the DNA TGTGCCAGCAGCCTCCACCTGGACGATCACTTCAATCGGCCCCAGCATTTT.

As concerns this clonotype: In this CDR3 the conserved last residue, phenylalanine or tryptophan, is missing, so a read error is likely. The chain is built from TRBV29-1 and TRBJ2-7, with 8 bases lining up with TRBD1. The J segment lost 2 bases and the V segment lost 6 bases, leaving 15 bases of the junction unmatched. This CDR3 has 16 amino acids. Germline CDR1 SQVTM, CDR2 ANQGSEA. CDR3 sequence (DNA): TGCAGCGTCATGACATCTGGGACAGGCACTCCCTACGAGCAGTACATC. This translates into CSVMTSGTGTPYEQYI.

Turning to this clonotype: Germline and junction disagree at one end, which may indicate a read error. The chain combines TRBV11-1 with TRBJ2-4; 11 bases are a match to TRBD2. The germline V gene has CDR1 SGHAT and CDR2 FQDESV (reference sequence). The CDR3 is 17 residues long. The CDR3 is CASSYPVTSGTKNIQYF. The DNA of the CDR3 is TGTGCCAGCAGCTATCCCGTGACTAGCGGGACAAAAAACATTCAATACTTC.

This clonotype was counted between two and nine times. The chain joins TRBV11-2 to TRBJ2-1; D is possibly TRBD2 (6 bases). CDR3 length equals 16 residues. Per the germline V gene, CDR1 is SGHAT and CDR2 is FQNNGV. Deletions cut 1 base from V and 7 bases from J, with 17 bases between. CDR3 amino acids: CASSLGIGRIVNEQFF. The CDR3 coding sequence is TGTGCCAGCAGCTTAGGGATTGGGAGGATTGTAAATGAGCAGTTCTTC.

The rearrangement joins TRBV4-3 to TRBJ2-3; possibly TRBD2 for D (6 bases). The V end lost 4 bases, the J end lost 11 bases, and 16 bases lay between the germline ends. Germline assignment: CDR1 LGHNA and CDR2 YSLEER. This CDR3 has 13 amino acids. Written as DNA, the CDR3 is TGCGCCAGCAGCCGAGAGGAGGGGAGTATGCAGTATTTT. Its translation: CASSREEGSMQYF.

This clonotype was picked up many times. The chain carries TRBV5-1 and TRBJ1-2; TRBD1 matches at 7 bases. Trimming at V came to 3 bases and at J to 6 bases, leaving 5 bases not matched to a gene. Per germline, CDR1 SGHRS and CDR2 YFSETQ. This CDR3 region has 13 residues. The CDR3 sequence is CASSSDRVNGYTF. CDR3 nucleotides: TGCGCCAGCAGCTCAGACAGGGTAAATGGCTACACCTTC.

Of note for this clonotype: A much larger clone differs by one base, so this may be a read error. The gene calls are TRBV5-1 and TRBJ2-1, with 7 positions matching TRBD2. CDR3 length: 15 amino acids. Germline CDR1 SGHRS, CDR2 YFSETQ. V gave up 0 bases and J gave up 8 bases; unmatched junction bases: 8. CDR3 protein: CASSLETSYIDEQFF. CDR3 in DNA: TGCGCCAGCAGCTTGGAGACTAGCTATATCGATGAGCAGTTCTTC. Using reference TRBV5-1 and TRBJ2-1 for the parts outside the CDR3, the full variable domain is KAGVTQTPRYLIKTRGQQVTLSCSPISGHRSVSWYQQTPGQGLQFLFEYFSETQRNKGNFPGRFSGRQFSNSRSEMNVSTLELGDSALYLCASSLETSYIDEQFFGPGTRLTVL.

This clonotype was seen a single time. This clone may be a read error of a much larger clone one base away. The V gene is TRBV28, the J gene TRBJ1-5; possible D gene TRBD1, 5 bases. Germline V gives CDR1 MDHEN, CDR2 SYDVKM. V dropped 7 bases and J dropped 1 base, with 17 bases sitting between them. The CDR3 contains 16 residues. The CDR3 DNA is TGTGCCAGCAACCCCGACCTGGGACGGAGCAATCAGCCCCAGCATTTT. Translating it yields CASNPDLGRSNQPQHF.

The chain couples TRBV30 to TRBJ2-4; 10 positions agree with TRBD1. The germline gives CDR1 GTSNPN, CDR2 SVGIG (reference sequence). The junction had 4 bases not matched to a gene; V was cut back by 5 bases and J by 6 bases. The CDR3 contains 13 residues. The CDR3 region is CAWGGTGVNIQYF. DNA for the CDR3: TGTGCCTGGGGGGGGACAGGGGTAAACATTCAGTACTTC.

Turning to this clonotype: A much larger clone differs from this one at a single base, so this may be a read error. The V call is TRBV30, the J call TRBJ2-7; TRBD2 might be the D (5 bases). There are 13 residues in the CDR3. Germline V gene lookup returns CDR1 GTSNPN and CDR2 SVGIG (reference sequence). Trimming took 2 bases from V and 6 from J, leaving 14 bases between them. CDR3 protein: CAWSSVLEGEQYF. The DNA of the CDR3 is TGTGCCTGGAGTTCCGTACTAGAGGGCGAGCAGTACTTC.

Comment on this clonotype: The conserved phenylalanine or tryptophan normally closing the CDR3 is absent here, so this likely arose from a read error. No DNA is shown, since the ends of the CDR3 on it are uncertain; the CDR3 is the one TCRdb lists. The chain recombines TRBV29-1 with TRBJ2-7; the D segment call TRBD2 is taken from the table without a DNA check. Germline values: CDR1 SQVTM, CDR2 ANQGSEA. The CDR3 is 12 residues long, counting both termini. CDR3 amino acids: CSSLTSDHEHYL.

V and J are TRBV21-1 and TRBJ1-5. TRBV21-1 constitutes a pseudogene. This CDR3 has 16 residues. This CDR3 reads CAISKGPRGSNQPQHF. The CDR3 nucleotides are TGTGCCATCAGCAAAGGGCCCCGGGGCTCAAATCAGCCCCAGCATTTT.

V is TRBV6-5 and J is TRBJ2-2; 10 nucleotides match TRBD2. This CDR3 is 14 amino acids long. V dropped 10 bases and J dropped 9; count of bases not matched to a gene: 11. Germline assignment: CDR1 MNHEY and CDR2 SVGAGI. CDR3 sequence (DNA): TGTGCCACAAAGCGGGAGGGGAACACATGGGAGCTGTTTTTT. Translation gives CATKREGNTWELFF.

With respect to this clonotype: An end of the junction does not agree with germline; a read error may underlie this. The genes are TRBV6-1 and TRBJ2-7; 7 bases match TRBD2. CDR1 is MNHNS, CDR2 SASEGT, per germline. There are 15 residues in the CDR3. The CDR3 region has the DNA TGTGCCAGCAGTGTCTCGTCTAGCGGATCCTACGAGCAGTACTTT. It specifies CASSVSSSGSYEQYF.

Comment on this clonotype: A single base separates this from a much larger clone, so it may be a read error. The CDR3: CANSYYYRDRGTYEQYF. The CDR3 coding sequence is TGTGCCAACAGTTACTATTACCGGGACAGGGGCACCTACGAGCAGTACTTC. The chain combines TRBV28 with TRBJ2-7; 10 nucleotides agree with TRBD1. This CDR3 has 17 amino acids. Germline assignment: CDR1 MDHEN and CDR2 SYDVKM.

The V and J genes are TRBV6-2 or TRBV6-3 and TRBJ2-5; D possibly corresponds to TRBD2 (5 bases). Trimming removed 9 bases at V and 3 bases at J, with 23 bases between. The CDR3 extends over 16 amino acids. Per the germline V gene, CDR1 is MNHEY and CDR2 is SVGEGT. The CDR3 is CASSRSTAEGEETQYF. As DNA, the CDR3 is TGTGCCAGTAGTCGATCGACGGCAGAGGGCGAAGAGACCCAGTACTTC.

With regard to this clonotype: A much larger clone is a single base away; this may be a read error. The chain combines TRBV10-2 with TRBJ2-6; D assignment may be TRBD1 or TRBD2 (7 bases each). Germline lookup yields CDR1 WSHSY and CDR2 SAAADI. This CDR3 spans 15 amino acids. In DNA, the CDR3 is TGCGCCAGCAGCAGGGGGGGAGGAGGGGCCAACGTCCTGGCTTTC. Protein: CASSRGGGGANVLAF.

Worth noting for this clonotype: The CDR3 carries no conserved terminal phenylalanine or tryptophan, so it likely arises from a read error. Because the CDR3's place on the DNA is in doubt, the DNA is left out and the CDR3 is given as listed by TCRdb. The V gene is TRBV12-3 or TRBV12-4, the J gene TRBJ2-7; the listed D gene, TRBD2, was not tested against the DNA. Including both end residues, the CDR3 is 11 amino acids long. The CDR3: CASSQGHEQCL.

For this clonotype: The germline gene is not matched at one end of the junction; a read error may be the cause. The rearrangement uses TRBV7-9 and TRBJ2-7; D may correspond to TRBD1 or TRBD2 (6 bases each). This CDR3 contains 14 residues. Germline V CDR1 and CDR2: SEHNR, FQNEAQ (reference sequence). As DNA, the CDR3 is TGTGCCAGCAGCCCGGGGGCAGGGGCCCACGAGCACTACTTC. This translates into CASSPGAGAHEHYF. Together with reference TRBV7-9 and TRBJ2-7, the CDR3 gives the full variable domain: DTGVSQNPRHKITKRGQNVTFRCDPISEHNRLYWYRQTLGQGPEFLTYFQNEAQLEKSRLLSDRFSAERPKGSFSTLEIQRTEQGDSAMYLCASSPGAGAHEHYFGPGTRLTVT.

The V call is TRBV6-2 or TRBV6-3, the J call TRBJ2-1; a weak D match, TRBD2 (5 bases). The CDR3 covers 15 residues. The V end was cut by 7 bases, the J end by 3 bases, with 16 bases between. Germline-derived CDR1 and CDR2 are MNHEY and SVGEGT. As DNA, the CDR3 is TGTGCCAGCAATTATCGGGGAAATGGCTACAATGAGCAGTTCTTC. Amino acids: CASNYRGNGYNEQFF.